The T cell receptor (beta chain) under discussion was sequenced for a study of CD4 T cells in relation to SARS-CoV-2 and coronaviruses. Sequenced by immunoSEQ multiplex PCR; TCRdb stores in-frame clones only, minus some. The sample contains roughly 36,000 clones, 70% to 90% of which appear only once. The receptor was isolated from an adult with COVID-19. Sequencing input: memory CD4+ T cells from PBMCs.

The chain's CDR3 is CASSQATSGSYEQYF. In nucleotides, the CDR3 is TGTGCCAGCAGCCAAGCAACTAGCGGATCCTACGAGCAGTACTTC. V is TRBV4-2 and J is TRBJ2-7; 8 bases fit TRBD2. The V gene's germline CDR1 is LGHNA and CDR2 YNFKEQ. With V trimmed by 1 base and J by 1 base, 3 bases remained unmatched. The CDR3 runs to 15 residues.